This T cell receptor beta chain was sequenced during a study of shared clonotypes between healthy human individuals (dated by TCRdb to the early 2020s). Regarding the research as a whole: Three men and a couple of women, aged 18 to 49 years, made up the cohort. Blood TCR repertoires of five healthy adults were deeply sequenced to estimate repertoire size and the extent of clonotype sharing between individuals. Between about 0.85 and 10 billion PBMCs per donor were obtained by leukapheresis. Per donor, three plates each were used for CD4 naive and CD4 memory, two for CD8 naive, and one for CD8 memory. Libraries were prepared and TCR repertoires were sequenced by different laboratories using diverse techniques, in order to increase sequencing depth and limit assay-specific biases. What the work shows at the level of the full study, not this receptor alone: Across a few donors, about 4.5% of naive CD4, over 3% of naive CD8, around 2.1% of memory CD4, and about 0.4% of memory CD8 clonotypes were shared. Compared with non-shared clonotypes, the clonotypes found in all four sorted-subset donors had higher generation probabilities. Based on pairwise subsampling, the degree of clonotype sharing among donors was expected to be affected by sequencing depth. Estimated clonotype richness was generally larger for naive than for memory subsets. Because the study included a small number of donors, the genetic and exposure-history diversity represented was limited. Sampling was restricted to blood, and TCR repertoires in tissues likely differ from the TCR repertoires found in blood. Even with the large sequencing depth, rarefaction of the sorted-subset datasets indicated that sequencing was incomplete.

Using the deep immunoSEQ assay, multiplex PCR amplified TCR CDR3 regions from genomic DNA. Genomic DNA extracted from each cell subset was distributed evenly over all wells of several immunoSEQ 96-well plates, and each plate served as one replicate. For sorted subsets, around 200 ng genomic DNA, equal to 30,000 or so T cell genomes, was loaded into each replicate PCR. The purified libraries were quantified using a Qubit 3.0 fluorometer, sized with a Bioanalyzer 2100, and then quantified again using the KAPA Library Quantification kit. Every immunoSEQ 96-well plate was sequenced on a dedicated single-read 150-cycle Illumina NextSeq 550 flow cell. Processing in the source paper ran as follows. Because only junctional sequences without quality scores were contained in the immunoSEQ output, filtering matching that applied to full-length reads could not be performed. Sequences were annotated with PyIR, a Python wrapper for IgBLAST v1.9, using IMGT germline references to assign V/J genes and CDR3. Reads with weak V/J assignments (E-value above 1e-6), missing CDR3, stop codons, out-of-frame junctions, or ambiguous translated residues were removed. V3J clonotypes were defined by identical inferred V gene, J gene, and CDR3 amino acid sequence. Percentage overlap between repertoires was calculated by dividing the number of shared unique clonotypes by the size of the smaller repertoire. Three approaches were used to assess repertoire richness: RTK rarefaction, the Chao1 estimator, and Recon v2.1 estimates of unobserved clonotypes. For all TCRbeta clonotypes obtained by the gDNA method from a few donors, generation probabilities were computed with OLGA. Imported from immuneACCESS, the table was reduced by TCRdb to in-frame sequences with V and J called. These copies leave out some clones; in studies compared against another copy, an unresolved V gene accounts for under half, and the cause of the remainder is not known. V, J and clone size are those of that table, while D and trimming were read from the DNA. The sample has more than 2 million clones on record, 93% of them singletons. Of the sample, roughly 1.7% is held by the ten largest clones.

Points on this clone: Its antigen target is currently unknown. No qualities accompany the bases; no much larger clone lies one base away.

CD8 naive samples were obtained by positive selection for CCR7 among CD45RO-negative cells, yielding a CD45RA+CCR7+ population from which TemRA cells were excluded. Healthy HIV-negative adults with no recently reported acute infections or vaccinations were included as donors. Every donor was a Caucasian adult residing in Nashville, Tennessee, USA. Blood was collected by leukapheresis, and PBMCs were isolated by Ficoll-Histopaque density gradient centrifugation and then cryopreserved in liquid nitrogen vapor phase. Analytical flow cytometry was used to check the purity and quantity of each magnetically sorted T cell population. From each sorted fraction, genomic DNA was isolated and quantified by UV absorbance on a Nanodrop 2000c. CDR1 and CDR2 (SGDLS, YYNGEE) derive from the germline V gene. There are 13 amino acids in the CDR3, from cysteine to phenylalanine inclusive. The read is trimmed to its CDR3 DNA, 39 bases read in frame from base 1. V loses 0 bases, J loses 6 bases, and the germline ends lie 10 bases apart.

Sequencing used naive CD8+ T cells from PBMCs. Reading the label with the study, this specimen's cell subset or site is: CD45RA+CCR7+. Rearrangement joined TRBV9 to TRBJ2-7, with no reliable assignment of the D segment. This sequence was found in a man in his late teens or twenties in good health. Some clones in this sample may be carry-over from other donors' samples. At the DNA level, the sequence is TGTGCCAGCAGCGTAGGCTCGGGCTTCGAGCAGTACTTC. This gives the protein CASSVGSGFEQYF.